This T cell receptor (beta chain) comes out of a study of blood T cell repertoires in COVID-19. For the study at large: Acute and convalescent COVID-19 samples came from the United States, Italy and Spain. PBMCs, B-cell-depleted T cells, or T cells were the source of the cDNA or gDNA that made up the material.

In the source study's methods: For nucleated cells, counts were estimated from reference gene primer amplification. The assay was immunoSEQ multiplex PCR, and TCRdb's table has in-frame clones only and misses some. That table gives V, J and clone size, and the DNA gave D and trimming. Here the sample spans 29,000 or so clones, around 91% being singletons. The CDR3 extends over 16 amino acids. Germline CDR1 and CDR2: SNHLY and FYNNEI. V was pared by 3 bases and J by 0 bases, with 15 bases between. Sequencing was performed on peripheral blood. The chain carries TRBV2 and TRBJ2-7; D is possibly TRBD1 (6 bases). The receptor's source is a man between 60 and 70 years old with acute or convalescent COVID-19. This CDR3 is CASSEAGADSSYEQYF. The CDR3 coding sequence is TGTGCCAGCAGTGAGGCAGGGGCGGACAGCTCCTACGAGCAGTACTTC.